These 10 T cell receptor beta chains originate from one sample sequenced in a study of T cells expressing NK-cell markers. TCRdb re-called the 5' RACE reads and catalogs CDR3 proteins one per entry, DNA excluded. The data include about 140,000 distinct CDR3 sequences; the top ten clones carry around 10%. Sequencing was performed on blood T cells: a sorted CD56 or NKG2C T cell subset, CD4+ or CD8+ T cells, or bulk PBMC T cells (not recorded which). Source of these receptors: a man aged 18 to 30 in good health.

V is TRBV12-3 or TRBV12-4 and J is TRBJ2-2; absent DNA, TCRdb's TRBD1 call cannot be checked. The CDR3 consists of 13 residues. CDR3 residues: CASSLSSAGELFF.

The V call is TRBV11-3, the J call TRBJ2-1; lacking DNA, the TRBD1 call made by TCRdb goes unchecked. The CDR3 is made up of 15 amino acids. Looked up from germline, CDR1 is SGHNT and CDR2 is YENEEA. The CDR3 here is CASSQGPSSYNEQFF.

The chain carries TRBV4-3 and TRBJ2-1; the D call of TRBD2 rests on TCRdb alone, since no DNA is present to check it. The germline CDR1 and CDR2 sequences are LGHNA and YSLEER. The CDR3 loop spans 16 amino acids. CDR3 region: CASSQDRLAGGYEQFF.

The CDR3 sequence is CASRPGEREGQETQYF. The V and J genes are TRBV6-5 and TRBJ2-5; the D call of TRBD2 rests on TCRdb alone, since no DNA is present to check it. The V gene's germline CDR1 is MNHEY and CDR2 SVGAGI. The CDR3 is made up of 16 amino acids.

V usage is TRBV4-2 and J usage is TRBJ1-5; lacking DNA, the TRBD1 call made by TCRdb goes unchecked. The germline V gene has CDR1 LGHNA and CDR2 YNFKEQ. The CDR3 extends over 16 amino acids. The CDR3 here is CASSQVPGQGGQPQHF.

CDR3 protein: CAISEPTSGRAITGELFF. V and J are TRBV10-3 and TRBJ2-2; with no DNA, the TCRdb D assignment of TRBD2 cannot be verified. Germline CDR1 and CDR2: ENHRY and SYGVKD. CDR3 length: 18 amino acids.

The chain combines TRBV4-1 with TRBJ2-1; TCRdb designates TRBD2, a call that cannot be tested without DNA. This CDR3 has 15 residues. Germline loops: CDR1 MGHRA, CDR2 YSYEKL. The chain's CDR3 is CASSSGREDDNEQFF.

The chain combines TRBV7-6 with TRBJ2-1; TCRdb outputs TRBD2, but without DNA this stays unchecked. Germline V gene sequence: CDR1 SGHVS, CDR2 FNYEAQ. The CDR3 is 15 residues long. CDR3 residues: CASSLLAGGPDEQFF.

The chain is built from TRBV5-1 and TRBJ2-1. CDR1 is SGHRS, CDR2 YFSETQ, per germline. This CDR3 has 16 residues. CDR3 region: CASSLDRGLIYNEQFF. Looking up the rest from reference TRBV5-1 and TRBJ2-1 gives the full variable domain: KAGVTQTPRYLIKTRGQQVTLSCSPISGHRSVSWYQQTPGQGLQFLFEYFSETQRNKGNFPGRFSGRQFSNSRSEMNVSTLELGDSALYLCASSLDRGLIYNEQFFGPGTRLTVL.

CDR3 sequence: CASSPTDWTGELFF. The chain joins TRBV7-9 to TRBJ2-2; the D gene TCRdb calls, TRBD2, cannot be checked with no DNA. This CDR3 has 14 residues. Germline CDR1 SEHNR, CDR2 FQNEAQ (reference sequence).